These 29 T cell receptor beta chains came from one sample sequenced in a study of T cells after yellow fever vaccination. Via MiXCR, TCRdb re-called the 5' RACE reads, giving one row per CDR3 protein. The top ten clones hold roughly an eighth of a sample with 500,000 to 700,000 distinct CDR3 sequences, roughly 21% of them seen once. Source: PBMCs, taken 15 days after the yellow fever booster vaccination. These receptors came from a young man who received the YFV17D yellow fever vaccine.

This clonotype was counted only a few times. The J gene is TRBJ2-7, the V gene TRBV5-1, with 8 positions matching TRBD2. The CDR3 loop spans 15 amino acids. CDR1 and CDR2 from the germline V gene are SGHRS and YFSETQ. V shed 2 bases, J shed 5 bases, and the junction held 9 bases outside the gene matches. The DNA for the CDR3 is TGCGCCAGCAGCTTTGGTCACGGGAGGGCCGACGAGCAGTACTTC. Protein: CASSFGHGRADEQYF.

This clonotype was picked up a small number of times. The chain recombines TRBV5-1 with TRBJ2-7, with D perhaps matching TRBD2 (6 bases). Trimming left V 4 bases short and J 6 bases short, with 17 bases between. Germline V CDR1 and CDR2: SGHRS, YFSETQ. The CDR3 consists of 14 residues. Written as DNA, the CDR3 is TGCGCCAGCAGCCGACGGGACTTGCCCTCCGAGCAGTACTTC. Protein: CASSRRDLPSEQYF.

This clonotype was counted a few times. The chain recombines TRBV25-1 with TRBJ2-5; D remains ambiguous. In germline, CDR1 is MGHDK, CDR2 SYGVNS. The V gene lost 7 bases and the J gene lost 4 bases, with 7 bases spanning the gap. This CDR3 contains 11 residues. In DNA, the CDR3 is TGTGCCAGCAAAGTACGAGAGACCCAGTACTTC. The encoded protein is CASKVRETQYF.

This clonotype was counted a few times. V gene TRBV20-1 combines with J gene TRBJ2-3; 12 bases map to TRBD2. Germline V gene data show CDR1 as DFQATT and CDR2 as SNEGSKA (reference sequence). The CDR3 is 18 amino acids. V lost 2 bases, J lost 2 bases, and 11 bases stayed unmatched. The CDR3: CSARRSQLAGGPTDTQYF. For the CDR3, the DNA is TGCAGTGCTAGACGTTCTCAACTAGCGGGAGGCCCCACAGATACGCAGTATTTT.

This clonotype was detected only a few times. In DNA form, the CDR3 reads TGTGCCAGCAACGGTTTGGCTAGCGGGTCATACAATGAGCAGTTCTTC. Encoded protein: CASNGLASGSYNEQFF. This sequence joins TRBV6-2 or TRBV6-3 and TRBJ2-1, with TRBD2 matching 8 bases. This CDR3 has 16 residues. The germline V gene encodes CDR1 MNHEY and CDR2 SVGEGT. Trimming took 7 bases from V and 4 from J; bases not matched to a gene: 12.

This clonotype came up many times. This chain joins TRBV15 and TRBJ2-3; D possibly corresponds to TRBD1 (5 bases). V gave up 7 bases and J gave up 1 base, with 15 bases separating them. This CDR3 has 15 amino acids. Germline CDR1 reads LNHNV; CDR2 reads YYDKDF (reference sequence). CDR3 residues: CATNGGRGRTDTQYF. CDR3 bases: TGTGCCACCAACGGTGGTAGGGGCCGCACAGATACGCAGTATTTT.

This clonotype turned up a few times. The chain is built from TRBV20-1 and TRBJ2-1, with D perhaps matching TRBD2 (5 bases). V was pared by 3 bases and J by 3 bases, with 15 bases between. CDR1 is DFQATT and CDR2 is SNEGSKA in the germline V gene (reference sequence). CDR3 length: 15 amino acids. The CDR3 DNA sequence: TGCAGTGCTAGCTCCCGTTCGGGGATCTACAATGAGCAGTTCTTC. Translation: CSASSRSGIYNEQFF.

This chain connects TRBV3-1 to TRBJ2-7, with a possible D match to TRBD1 (5 bases). Between the trimmed V and J ends, which lost 1 base and 6 bases, there was a span of 10 bases. CDR3 size: 13 residues. Germline V gives CDR1 LGHDT, CDR2 YNNKEL (reference sequence). As DNA, the CDR3 is TGTGCCAGCAGCCAAGCGGAAGGGGTCGAGCAGTACTTC. It specifies CASSQAEGVEQYF.

This clonotype was seen more than once but under ten times. The V gene is TRBV20-1, the J gene TRBJ2-7, with D perhaps TRBD1 (6 bases). The V end was cut by 3 bases, the J end by 6 bases, with 15 bases between. The germline CDR1 and CDR2 sequences are DFQATT and SNEGSKA (reference sequence). This CDR3 spans 13 amino acids. The CDR3 nucleotides are TGCAGTGCTAGTCGGCAGGGGTCCGGCGAGCAGTACTTC. Translating it yields CSASRQGSGEQYF.

This clonotype occurred a few times. The chain has TRBV25-1 and TRBJ2-7; 7 nucleotides align to TRBD2. J was trimmed by 2 bases and V by 5 bases; bases with no gene match: 6. The CDR3 spans 14 residues. Looked up from germline, CDR1 is MGHDK and CDR2 is SYGVNS. CDR3 in amino acids: CASSMTSRTYEQYF. DNA of the CDR3: TGTGCCAGCAGTATGACTAGCCGTACCTACGAGCAGTACTTC.

This clonotype was picked up a small number of times. The chain joins TRBV10-3 to TRBJ2-2, with 9 nucleotides matching TRBD2. The CDR3 has 15 amino acids. V trimming: 4 bases; J trimming: 1 base; junction bases outside the gene matches: 1. The germline V gene has CDR1 ENHRY and CDR2 SYGVKD. CDR3 in amino acids: CAISATSGNTGELFF. In nucleotides, the CDR3 is TGTGCCATCAGTGCGACTAGCGGGAACACCGGGGAGCTGTTTTTT.

The J gene is TRBJ2-2, the V gene TRBV4-3; D ambiguous. Trimming cost V 1 base and J 6 bases, with 3 bases left between them. Germline V CDR1 and CDR2: LGHNA, YSLEER. This CDR3 is 12 amino acids long. The CDR3 nucleotides read TGCGCCAGCAGCCAAGCCCCCGGGGAGCTGTTTTTT. This translates into CASSQAPGELFF.

The V gene is TRBV5-1, the J gene TRBJ2-1; D uncertain. The V gene's germline CDR1 is SGHRS and CDR2 YFSETQ. There are 13 residues in the CDR3. V shed 4 bases and J shed 7 bases, with 12 bases lying between them. CDR3 residues: CASSPSNRNEQFF. The CDR3 coding sequence is TGCGCCAGCAGCCCTTCGAATCGGAATGAGCAGTTCTTC.

This sequence joins TRBV12-3 or TRBV12-4 and TRBJ2-2; D unclear. V was trimmed by 3 bases and J by 1 base, leaving 6 bases between them. There are 14 residues in the CDR3. As DNA, the CDR3 is TGTGCCAGCAGTTTGCAACAGAACACCGGGGAGCTGTTTTTT. Its protein is CASSLQQNTGELFF.

The chain joins TRBV12-3 or TRBV12-4 to TRBJ2-7, with D unresolved. The length of the CDR3 is 12 residues. Trimming cost V 5 bases and J 3 bases, with 8 bases left between them. CDR3 sequence: CASSHRYYEQYF. Written as DNA, the CDR3 is TGTGCCAGCAGTCACCGGTACTACGAGCAGTACTTC.

The V call is TRBV7-2, the J call TRBJ1-6; 7 bases agree with TRBD1. V dropped 3 bases and J dropped 7; count of bases not matched to a gene: 6. CDR3 length equals 15 residues. The germline V gene encodes CDR1 SGHTA and CDR2 FQGNSA. CDR3 DNA: TGTGCCAGCAGCTTCGGGGACAGAGAAAATTCACCCCTCCACTTT. Amino acid sequence: CASSFGDRENSPLHF.

For the CDR3, the DNA is TGCAGTGCCAGAACGGGGGCAGATACGCAGTATTTT. Amino acid sequence: CSARTGADTQYF. The chain links TRBV20-1 to TRBJ2-3; perhaps TRBD2 as D (6 bases). Germline V gives CDR1 DFQATT, CDR2 SNEGSKA (reference sequence). V lost 6 bases, J lost 4 bases, and 11 bases lay in between. This CDR3 contains 12 residues.

The DNA for the CDR3 is TGCGCCAGCAGCTCGGGACTACCGGGGCCCGGAAACATTCAGTACTTC. Its protein product is CASSSGLPGPGNIQYF. The V gene is TRBV5-1, the J gene TRBJ2-4; 7 bases are shared with TRBD2. This CDR3 is built from 16 residues. Losses at the gene ends were 3 bases for V and 6 bases for J; bases not matched to a gene: 12. Germline CDR1 reads SGHRS; CDR2 reads YFSETQ.

V gene TRBV5-4 combines with J gene TRBJ2-5, with D possibly TRBD2 on 5 matching bases. Germline values: CDR1 SGHNT, CDR2 YYREEE (reference sequence). The CDR3 is 17 amino acids. The V end was cut by 5 bases, the J end by 0 bases, with 20 bases between. CDR3 amino acids: CASSPRPRAANQETQYF. The CDR3 DNA follows: TGTGCCAGCAGTCCTCGTCCCCGAGCGGCAAACCAAGAGACCCAGTACTTC.

The chain uses TRBV29-1 and TRBJ2-5; weak D call: TRBD1 (5 bases). V lost 7 bases to trimming and J lost 5 bases, with 14 bases between them. CDR1 and CDR2 (germline): SQVTM, ANQGSEA. The CDR3 extends over 12 amino acids. The CDR3 bases are TGCAGCGCCGACATTAGGGGCGAGACCCAGTACTTC. Its protein product is CSADIRGETQYF.

The chain combines TRBV6-1 with TRBJ2-4; TRBD2 matches 12 bases. With V trimmed by 2 bases and J by 1 base, 0 bases remained unmatched. Germline assignment: CDR1 MNHNS and CDR2 SASEGT. This CDR3 comprises 16 residues. CDR3 nucleotides: TGTGCCAGCAGTGAAACTAGCGGGGGGGCCAAAAACATTCAGTACTTC. It translates to CASSETSGGAKNIQYF.

This clonotype was seen a few times. This rearrangement joins TRBV6-2 or TRBV6-3 to TRBJ2-1, with 8 bases matching TRBD2. CDR1 is MNHEY and CDR2 is SVGEGT in the germline V gene. V was pared by 6 bases and J by 4 bases, with 5 bases of the junction left unmatched. The CDR3 spans 14 residues. The chain's CDR3 is CASRSGSAYNEQFF. DNA of the CDR3: TGTGCCAGCAGGAGCGGGAGCGCTTACAATGAGCAGTTCTTC.

This clonotype was counted a few times. CDR3 DNA sequence: TGTGCCAGCAGTTTCTTCGAGGACAGGGGCACCTACGAGCAGTACTTC. Translating it yields CASSFFEDRGTYEQYF. The rearrangement uses TRBV2 and TRBJ2-7; 9 bases are a match to TRBD1. This CDR3 is built from 16 residues. V lost 5 bases to trimming and J lost 2 bases; unmatched junction nucleotides: 10. CDR1 and CDR2 (germline): SNHLY, FYNNEI.

V gene TRBV6-4 combines with J gene TRBJ2-1; D is unresolved. Per germline, CDR1 MRHNA and CDR2 SNTAGT. This CDR3 comprises 13 residues. Trimming stripped 0 bases from V and 11 bases from J, with 11 bases between. CDR3 nucleotides: TGTGCCAGCAGTGACTCCGGCACGGTGAAGCAGTTCTTC. This encodes CASSDSGTVKQFF.

This clonotype was recorded only once. A read error is possible here, since a much larger clone lies one base away. The chain links TRBV20-1 to TRBJ1-4; D unclear. In germline, CDR1 is DFQATT, CDR2 SNEGSKA (reference sequence). The CDR3 is made up of 13 amino acids. The CDR3 reads CSAEAVTDEKLFF. The CDR3 DNA reads TGCAGTGCTGAGGCCGTAACTGATGAAAAACTGTTTTTT.

The chain carries TRBV15 and TRBJ2-3, with 7 bases aligning to TRBD2. Germline V lookup: CDR1 LNHNV, CDR2 YYDKDF (reference sequence). This CDR3 has 16 amino acids. Trimming at V came to 0 bases and at J to 2 bases, leaving 5 bases not matched to a gene. CDR3 nucleotides: TGTGCCACCAGCAGAGATGGGGGGGTGATCACAGATACGCAGTATTTT. Encoded protein: CATSRDGGVITDTQYF. The full variable domain, with the rest looked up from reference TRBV15 and TRBJ2-3, is DAMVIQNPRYQVTQFGKPVTLSCSQTLNHNVMYWYQQKSSQAPKLLFHYYDKDFNNEADTPDNFQSRRPNTSFCFLDIRSPGLGDTAMYLCATSRDGGVITDTQYFGPGTRLTVL.

The V call is TRBV20-1, the J call TRBJ2-6; 8 bases match TRBD2. CDR3 length equals 18 residues. The germline gives CDR1 DFQATT, CDR2 SNEGSKA (reference sequence). With 7 bases clipped from V and 3 bases from J, the junction kept 17 bases outside the gene matches. The CDR3 spells CSGTPRGLAGGGANVLTF. CDR3 in DNA: TGCAGTGGAACGCCACGGGGGCTAGCGGGCGGTGGGGCCAACGTCCTGACTTTC.

This clonotype was seen more than once but under ten times. This chain joins TRBV4-1 and TRBJ1-2; maybe TRBD1 (5 bases). The CDR3 sequence is 17 residues long. Germline CDR1 reads MGHRA; CDR2 reads YSYEKL. V lost 4 bases and J 5 bases, leaving 23 bases between the germline ends. The CDR3 loop is CASSPGHGMPSAYGYTF. CDR3 DNA sequence: TGCGCCAGCAGCCCAGGACACGGAATGCCGTCGGCATATGGCTACACCTTC.

This clonotype is a singleton in its sample. The V and J genes are TRBV20-1 and TRBJ2-3; 13 bases map to TRBD2. The junction had 8 bases not matched to a gene; V was cut back by 5 bases and J by 3 bases. CDR1 is DFQATT and CDR2 is SNEGSKA in the germline V gene (reference sequence). The CDR3 length is 16 residues. As DNA, the CDR3 is TGCAGTGCTCCCCGGACTAGCGGGAGTAGGACAGATACGCAGTATTTT. Its protein is CSAPRTSGSRTDTQYF.